This T cell receptor beta chain was identified in a study of blood T cell repertoires in COVID-19. Across the study: PBMCs, B-cell-depleted T cells, or T cells were the source of the cDNA or gDNA that made up the material.

Measured with immunoSEQ multiplex PCR; TCRdb has only the in-frame clones, and not every one. The data show more than 95,000 clones, 75% to 95% seen once. The CDR3 runs 16 residues. The V and J ends lost 0 bases and 0 bases respectively, with 11 bases between them. Germline V gene lookup returns CDR1 LGHNA and CDR2 YNFKEQ. The sample taken for sequencing was peripheral blood. The clonotype originates from a human donor in a cohort sampled during active COVID-19. This chain connects TRBV4-2 to TRBJ1-2; no definite D call. The CDR3 sequence: CASSQEGSSPNYGYTF. The CDR3 DNA reads TGTGCCAGCAGCCAAGAGGGCAGCTCTCCTAACTATGGCTACACCTTC.